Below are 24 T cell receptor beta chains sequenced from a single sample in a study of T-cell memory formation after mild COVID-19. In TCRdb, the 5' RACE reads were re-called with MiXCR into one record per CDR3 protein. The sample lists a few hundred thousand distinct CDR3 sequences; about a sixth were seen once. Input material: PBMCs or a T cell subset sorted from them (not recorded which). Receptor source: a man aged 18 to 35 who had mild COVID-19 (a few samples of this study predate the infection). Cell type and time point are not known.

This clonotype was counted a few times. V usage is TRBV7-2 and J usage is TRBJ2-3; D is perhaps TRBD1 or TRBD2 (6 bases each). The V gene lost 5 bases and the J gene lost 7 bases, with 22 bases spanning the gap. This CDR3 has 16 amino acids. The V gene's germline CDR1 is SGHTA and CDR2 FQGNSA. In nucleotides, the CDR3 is TGTGCCAGCAGCCTCTCGGGGGCGGCAGGCACGAATACGCAGTATTTT. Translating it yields CASSLSGAAGTNTQYF.

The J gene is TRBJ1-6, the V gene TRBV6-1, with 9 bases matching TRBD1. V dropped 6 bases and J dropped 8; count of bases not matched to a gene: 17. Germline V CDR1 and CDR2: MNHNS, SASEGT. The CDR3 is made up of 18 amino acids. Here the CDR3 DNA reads TGTGCCAGCAGCCAAACCCCTGACAGGGGGGGGATGTATTCACCCCTCCACTTT. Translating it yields CASSQTPDRGGMYSPLHF.

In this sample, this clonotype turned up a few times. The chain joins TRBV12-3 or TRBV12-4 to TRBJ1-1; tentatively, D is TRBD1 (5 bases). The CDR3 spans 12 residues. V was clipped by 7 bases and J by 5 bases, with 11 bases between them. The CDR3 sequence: CASNLRTTEAFF. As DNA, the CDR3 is TGTGCCAGCAACCTCCGGACAACTGAAGCTTTCTTT.

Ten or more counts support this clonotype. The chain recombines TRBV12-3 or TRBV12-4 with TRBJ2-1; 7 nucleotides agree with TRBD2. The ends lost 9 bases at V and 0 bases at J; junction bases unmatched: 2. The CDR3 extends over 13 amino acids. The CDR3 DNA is TGTGCCAGTTCTAGCGGCTCCTACAATGAGCAGTTCTTC. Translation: CASSSGSYNEQFF.

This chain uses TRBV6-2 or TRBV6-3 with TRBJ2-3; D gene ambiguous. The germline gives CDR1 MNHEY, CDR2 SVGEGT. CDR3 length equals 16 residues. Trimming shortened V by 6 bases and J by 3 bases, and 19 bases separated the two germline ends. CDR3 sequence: CASSRTRIKMTDTQYF. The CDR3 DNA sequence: TGTGCCAGCAGCCGGACCAGGATAAAGATGACAGATACGCAGTATTTT.

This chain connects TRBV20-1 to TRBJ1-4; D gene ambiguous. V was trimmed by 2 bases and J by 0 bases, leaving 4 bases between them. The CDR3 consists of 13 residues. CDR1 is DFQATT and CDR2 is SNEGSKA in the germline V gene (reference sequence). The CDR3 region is CSARQTTNEKLFF. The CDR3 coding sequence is TGCAGTGCTAGACAGACAACTAATGAAAAACTGTTTTTT.

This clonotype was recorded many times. The CDR3 is CASSVSGNTIYF. The CDR3 bases are TGTGCCAGCAGCGTCTCTGGAAACACCATATATTTT. The chain uses TRBV7-2 and TRBJ1-3; no clear D gene. The V end was cut by 5 bases, the J end by 0 bases, with 2 bases between. Germline loops: CDR1 SGHTA, CDR2 FQGNSA. CDR3 size: 12 residues.

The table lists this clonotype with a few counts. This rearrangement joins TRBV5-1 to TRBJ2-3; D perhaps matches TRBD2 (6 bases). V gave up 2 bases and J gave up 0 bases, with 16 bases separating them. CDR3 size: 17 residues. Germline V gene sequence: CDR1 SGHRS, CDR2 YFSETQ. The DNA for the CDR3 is TGCGCCAGCAGCTTTGGCGGGGAGTCAACTAGCACAGATACGCAGTATTTT. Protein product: CASSFGGESTSTDTQYF.

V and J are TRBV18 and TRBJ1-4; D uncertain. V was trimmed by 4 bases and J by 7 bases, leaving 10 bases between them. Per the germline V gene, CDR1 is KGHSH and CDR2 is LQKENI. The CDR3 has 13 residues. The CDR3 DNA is TGTGCCAGCTCACGGGAAGGAGGTGAAAAACTGTTTTTT. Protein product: CASSREGGEKLFF. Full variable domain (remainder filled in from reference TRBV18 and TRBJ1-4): NAGVMQNPRHLVRRRGQEARLRCSPMKGHSHVYWYRQLPEEGLKFMVYLQKENIIDESGMPKERFSAEFPKEGPSILRIQQVVRGDSAAYFCASSREGGEKLFFGSGTQLSVL.

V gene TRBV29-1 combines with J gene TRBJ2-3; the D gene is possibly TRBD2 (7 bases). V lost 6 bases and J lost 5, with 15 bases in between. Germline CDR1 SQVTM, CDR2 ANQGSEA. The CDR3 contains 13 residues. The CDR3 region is CSVNRGAQDTQYF. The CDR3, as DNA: TGCAGCGTGAATCGGGGGGCGCAAGATACGCAGTATTTT.

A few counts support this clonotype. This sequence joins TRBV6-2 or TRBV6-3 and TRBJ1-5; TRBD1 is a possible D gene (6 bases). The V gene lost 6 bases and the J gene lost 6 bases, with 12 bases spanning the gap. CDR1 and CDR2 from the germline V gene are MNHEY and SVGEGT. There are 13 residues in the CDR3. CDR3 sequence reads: CASSPQGVQPQHF. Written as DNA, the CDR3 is TGTGCCAGCAGCCCACAGGGTGTTCAGCCCCAGCATTTT.

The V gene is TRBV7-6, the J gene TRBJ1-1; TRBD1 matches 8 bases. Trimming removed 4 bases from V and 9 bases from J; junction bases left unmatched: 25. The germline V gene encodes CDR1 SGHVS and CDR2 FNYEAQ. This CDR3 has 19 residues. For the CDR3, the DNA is TGTGCCAGCAGCTCTAACCCCGCCCGGGTCAGGGGGCAGGACCGTAAAGCTTTCTTT. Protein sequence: CASSSNPARVRGQDRKAFF.

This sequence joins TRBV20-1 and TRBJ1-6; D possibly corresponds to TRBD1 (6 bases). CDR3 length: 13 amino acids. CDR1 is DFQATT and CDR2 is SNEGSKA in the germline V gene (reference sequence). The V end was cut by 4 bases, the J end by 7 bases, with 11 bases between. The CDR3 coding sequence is TGCAGTGCTATCCGGGACAAAAATTCACCCCTCCACTTT. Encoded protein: CSAIRDKNSPLHF.

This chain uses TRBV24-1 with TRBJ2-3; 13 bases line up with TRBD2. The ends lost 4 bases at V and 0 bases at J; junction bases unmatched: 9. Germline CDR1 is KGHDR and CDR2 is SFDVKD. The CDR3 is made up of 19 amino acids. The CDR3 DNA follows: TGTGCCACCAGTGACCCTTCGGGACTAGCGGGGTCTAGCACAGATACGCAGTATTTT. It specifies CATSDPSGLAGSSTDTQYF.

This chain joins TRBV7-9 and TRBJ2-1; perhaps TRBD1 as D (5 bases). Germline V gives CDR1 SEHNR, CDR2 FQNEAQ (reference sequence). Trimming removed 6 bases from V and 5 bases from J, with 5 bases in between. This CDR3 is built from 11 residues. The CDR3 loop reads CASRGDNEQFF. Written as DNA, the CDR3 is TGTGCCAGCAGAGGGGACAATGAGCAGTTCTTC.

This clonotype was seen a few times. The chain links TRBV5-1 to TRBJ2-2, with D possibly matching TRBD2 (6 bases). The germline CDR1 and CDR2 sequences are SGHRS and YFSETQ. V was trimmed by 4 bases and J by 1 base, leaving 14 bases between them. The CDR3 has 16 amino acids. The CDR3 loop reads CASSLRLGENTGELFF. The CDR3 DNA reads TGCGCCAGCAGCCTGAGACTAGGGGAGAACACCGGGGAGCTGTTTTTT.

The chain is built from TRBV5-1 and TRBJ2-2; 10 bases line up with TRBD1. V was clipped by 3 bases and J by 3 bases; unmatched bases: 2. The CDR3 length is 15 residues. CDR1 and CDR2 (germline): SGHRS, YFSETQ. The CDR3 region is CASSWDRGDTGELFF. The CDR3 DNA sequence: TGCGCCAGCAGCTGGGACAGGGGAGACACCGGGGAGCTGTTTTTT. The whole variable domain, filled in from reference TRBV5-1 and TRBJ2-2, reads KAGVTQTPRYLIKTRGQQVTLSCSPISGHRSVSWYQQTPGQGLQFLFEYFSETQRNKGNFPGRFSGRQFSNSRSEMNVSTLELGDSALYLCASSWDRGDTGELFFGEGSRLTVL.

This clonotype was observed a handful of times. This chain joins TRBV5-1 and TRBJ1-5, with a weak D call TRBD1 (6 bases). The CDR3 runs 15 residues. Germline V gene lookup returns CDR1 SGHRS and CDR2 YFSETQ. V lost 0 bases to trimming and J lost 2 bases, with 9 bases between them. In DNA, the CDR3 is TGCGCCAGCAGCTTGGAGGCAGGGGGCAATCAGCCCCAGCATTTT. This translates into CASSLEAGGNQPQHF.

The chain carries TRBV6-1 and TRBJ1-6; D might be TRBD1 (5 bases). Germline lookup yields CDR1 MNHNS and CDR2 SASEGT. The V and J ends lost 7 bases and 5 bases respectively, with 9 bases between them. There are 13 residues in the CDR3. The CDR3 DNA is TGTGCCAGCATGGGGCGGAATAATTCACCCCTCCACTTT. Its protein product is CASMGRNNSPLHF.

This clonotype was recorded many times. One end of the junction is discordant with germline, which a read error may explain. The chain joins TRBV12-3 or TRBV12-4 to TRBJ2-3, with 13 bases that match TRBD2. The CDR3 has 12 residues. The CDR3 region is CASSPTGTSGAF. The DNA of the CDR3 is TGTGCCAGCAGTCCCACCGGGACTAGCGGGGCTTTT.

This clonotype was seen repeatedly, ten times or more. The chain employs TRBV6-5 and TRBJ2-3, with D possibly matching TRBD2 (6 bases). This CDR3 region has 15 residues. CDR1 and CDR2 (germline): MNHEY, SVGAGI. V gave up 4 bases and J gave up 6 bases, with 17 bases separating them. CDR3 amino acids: CASSFSGLKADTQYF. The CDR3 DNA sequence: TGTGCCAGCAGTTTTAGCGGCTTAAAGGCTGATACGCAGTATTTT.

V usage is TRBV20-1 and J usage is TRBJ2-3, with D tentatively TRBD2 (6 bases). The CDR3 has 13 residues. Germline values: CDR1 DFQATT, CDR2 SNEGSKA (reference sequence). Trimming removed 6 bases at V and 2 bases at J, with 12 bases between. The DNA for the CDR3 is TGCAGTGCCTGGGGGGAAGCCACAGATACGCAGTATTTT. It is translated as CSAWGEATDTQYF.

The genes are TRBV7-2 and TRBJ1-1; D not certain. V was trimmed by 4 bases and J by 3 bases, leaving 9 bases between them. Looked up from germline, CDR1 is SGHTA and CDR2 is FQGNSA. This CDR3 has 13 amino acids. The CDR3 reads CASSSLRYTEAFF. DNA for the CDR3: TGTGCCAGCAGCTCCCTCCGGTACACTGAAGCTTTCTTT.

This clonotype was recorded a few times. For the CDR3, the DNA is TGTGCCAGCAGCCCCCGCGGGACAGGGGTTGACGAGCAGTACTTC. Amino acids: CASSPRGTGVDEQYF. The J gene is TRBJ2-7, the V gene TRBV6-1; 10 bases match TRBD1. CDR1 is MNHNS, CDR2 SASEGT, per germline. With 6 bases clipped from V and 5 bases from J, the junction kept 10 bases outside the gene matches. The CDR3 is 15 amino acids.